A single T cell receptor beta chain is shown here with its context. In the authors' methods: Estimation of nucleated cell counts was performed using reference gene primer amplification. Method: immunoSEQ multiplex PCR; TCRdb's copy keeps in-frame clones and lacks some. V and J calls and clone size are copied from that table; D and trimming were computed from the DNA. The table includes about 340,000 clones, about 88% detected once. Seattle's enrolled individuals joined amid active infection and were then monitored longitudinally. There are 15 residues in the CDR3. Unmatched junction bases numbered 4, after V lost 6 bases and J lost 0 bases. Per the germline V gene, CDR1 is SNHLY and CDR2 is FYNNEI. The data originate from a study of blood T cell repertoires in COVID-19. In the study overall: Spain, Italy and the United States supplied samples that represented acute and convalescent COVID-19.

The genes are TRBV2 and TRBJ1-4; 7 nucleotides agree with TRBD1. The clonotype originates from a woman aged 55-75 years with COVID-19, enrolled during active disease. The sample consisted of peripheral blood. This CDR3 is CASRSGQATNEKLFF. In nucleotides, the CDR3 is TGTGCCAGCAGAAGTGGACAGGCAACTAATGAAAAACTGTTTTTT.